The 26 T cell receptor beta chains listed next were all sequenced from one sample in a study of spatial heterogeneity in lung cancer. Indicated time point: blood at routine non-recurrence follow-up after resection. Sequencing covered unsorted whole RNA taken from tumor, nontumor lung or frozen PBMC. TCRdb reprocessed the 5' RACE reads via MiXCR and lists one record per CDR3 protein. The table has about 120,000 distinct CDR3 sequences, 10% to 15% seen once. This specimen was PBMCs, taken at follow-up. The receptors were gathered from a male donor with early-stage non-small cell lung cancer.

This clonotype was detected ten times or more. The rearrangement links TRBV9 to TRBJ1-6, with 10 positions matching TRBD1. Germline CDR1 SGDLS, CDR2 YYNGEE. This CDR3 comprises 15 residues. Trimming cost V 0 bases and J 14 bases; bases outside gene matches: 8. CDR3 DNA: TGTGCCAGCAGCGTAGGGAGGACAGGGGGTGTTACCCTCCACTTT. Its protein is CASSVGRTGGVTLHF.

The rearrangement links TRBV20-1 to TRBJ2-1; 8 bases match TRBD2. This CDR3 has 12 amino acids. Germline CDR1 DFQATT, CDR2 SNEGSKA (reference sequence). With V trimmed by 5 bases and J by 8 bases, 5 bases remained unmatched. The CDR3 coding sequence is TGCAGTGCTGATGACGGGGGGGATGAGCAGTTCTTC. It codes for CSADDGGDEQFF.

The rearrangement links TRBV28 to TRBJ2-7; possible D gene TRBD1, 6 bases. Looked up from germline, CDR1 is MDHEN and CDR2 is SYDVKM. This CDR3 contains 15 residues. V dropped 2 bases and J dropped 7 bases, with 18 bases sitting between them. The CDR3 is CASSLGGASSKEQYF. The CDR3, as DNA: TGTGCCAGCAGTTTAGGGGGCGCCTCCTCTAAGGAGCAGTACTTC.

This clonotype was picked up many times. This chain links TRBV5-6 with TRBJ1-2; a possible D gene is TRBD1 (5 bases). The V gene lost 0 bases and the J gene lost 2 bases, with 8 bases spanning the gap. Germline V lookup: CDR1 SGHDT, CDR2 YYEEEE. The CDR3 totals 14 residues. CDR3 in amino acids: CASSLERGNYGYTF. The CDR3 DNA follows: TGTGCCAGCAGCTTGGAGCGGGGGAACTATGGCTACACCTTC.

This clonotype was found a few times. The chain employs TRBV5-5 and TRBJ2-5; D not resolved. The CDR3 is 13 residues long. Germline loops: CDR1 SGHKS, CDR2 YYEKEE (reference sequence). Trimming took 1 base from V and 5 from J, leaving 9 bases between them. CDR3 protein: CASSLTARETQYF. CDR3 bases: TGTGCCAGCAGCTTGACGGCTCGGGAGACCCAGTACTTC.

This clonotype was seen ten or more times. The V gene is TRBV28, the J gene TRBJ2-5; D may correspond to TRBD1 or TRBD2 (6 bases each). From germline, CDR1 is MDHEN and CDR2 SYDVKM. This CDR3 is 14 amino acids long. The V gene lost 6 bases and the J gene lost 4 bases, with 15 bases spanning the gap. The CDR3 DNA sequence: TGTGCCAGCAGCCCTGTGGGGGGCCGAGAGACCCAGTACTTC. Protein sequence: CASSPVGGRETQYF.

The sample holds a few counts of this clonotype. The rearrangement joins TRBV20-1 to TRBJ2-3; a weak D match, TRBD1 (6 bases). CDR1 is DFQATT and CDR2 is SNEGSKA in the germline V gene (reference sequence). Trimming removed 6 bases at V and 3 bases at J, with 16 bases between. This CDR3 spans 14 amino acids. The CDR3 DNA is TGCAGTGCCTCACAGGGAAGAGTAACAGATACGCAGTATTTT. Translating gives CSASQGRVTDTQYF.

This clonotype was seen at least ten times. The chain couples TRBV5-1 to TRBJ1-4, with D perhaps matching TRBD1 (6 bases). The CDR3 has 14 residues. Germline CDR1 SGHRS, CDR2 YFSETQ. With 4 bases removed from V and 1 base from J, the gap between germline ends came to 8 bases. The CDR3 reads CASSLQGTNEKLFF. CDR3 bases: TGCGCCAGCAGCCTACAGGGAACTAATGAAAAACTGTTTTTT.

The rearrangement uses TRBV5-1 and TRBJ1-1; the D gene is possibly TRBD1 (5 bases). V gave up 5 bases and J gave up 4 bases, with 18 bases separating them. Germline CDR1 and CDR2: SGHRS and YFSETQ. The CDR3 is made up of 15 amino acids. CDR3 sequence reads: CASRRGGDVGTEAFF. The CDR3 DNA reads TGCGCCAGCAGGCGCGGGGGTGATGTGGGCACTGAAGCTTTCTTT.

A word on this clonotype: Its ends do not fully match the called genes, so a read error is possible. DNA of the CDR3: TGTGCCAACAGTTTAAGAGCGGGGGGGCCTCCCAGCAATGAGCAGTTCTTC. This codes for CANSLRAGGPPSNEQFF. The chain employs TRBV28 and TRBJ2-1; TRBD2 agrees at 10 bases. Germline V gene sequence: CDR1 MDHEN, CDR2 SYDVKM. CDR3 length: 17 residues.

This clonotype was counted between two and nine times. The chain uses TRBV20-1 and TRBJ2-1; possibly TRBD2 for D (5 bases). The germline V gene has CDR1 DFQATT and CDR2 SNEGSKA (reference sequence). The CDR3 contains 15 residues. V lost 2 bases and J 7 bases, leaving 18 bases between the germline ends. The CDR3 is CSARNPWELWNEQFF. CDR3 nucleotides: TGCAGTGCTAGAAATCCGTGGGAGCTTTGGAATGAGCAGTTCTTC.

This clonotype came up a few times. The J gene is TRBJ1-2, the V gene TRBV21-1; the tabulated D call, TRBD1, remains unverified against the DNA. TRBV21-1 is assigned pseudogene status. This CDR3 region has 13 residues. CDR3 nucleotides: TGTGCCAGCGGCCCGGACAAACCTTATGGCTACACCTTC. As protein: CASGPDKPYGYTF.

This clonotype has ten or more counts. The V call is TRBV20-1, the J call TRBJ2-1, with TRBD2 as a possible D gene (5 bases). Germline CDR1 reads DFQATT; CDR2 reads SNEGSKA (reference sequence). The CDR3 sequence is 14 residues long. The ends were cut back, 5 bases at V and 4 bases at J, with 15 bases in the middle. The CDR3 nucleotides read TGCAGTGCTTCACGTAGCGCGGAATACAATGAGCAGTTCTTC. Protein sequence: CSASRSAEYNEQFF.

V usage is TRBV2 and J usage is TRBJ1-2, with 10 nucleotides matching TRBD1. Germline CDR1 is SNHLY and CDR2 is FYNNEI. The CDR3 extends over 13 amino acids. Trimming took 7 bases from V and 4 from J; bases not matched to a gene: 3. The CDR3: CASTGQGIYGYTF. CDR3 nucleotide sequence: TGTGCCAGCACGGGACAGGGGATCTATGGCTACACCTTC.

In this sample, this clonotype turned up a few times. The V and J genes are TRBV5-1 and TRBJ2-3; TRBD2 matches 7 bases. Germline values: CDR1 SGHRS, CDR2 YFSETQ. Trimming took 5 bases from V and 0 from J; bases not matched to a gene: 3. This CDR3 is built from 14 residues. As DNA, the CDR3 is TGCGCCAGCAGGGGTAGCGGGAGCACAGATACGCAGTATTTT. Encoded protein: CASRGSGSTDTQYF.

This clonotype was counted a few times. V usage is TRBV29-1 and J usage is TRBJ1-1, with D possibly being TRBD1 (6 bases). The CDR3 covers 12 residues. The V end was cut by 4 bases, the J end by 7 bases, with 13 bases between. CDR1 and CDR2 (germline): SQVTM, ANQGSEA. This chain's CDR3 is CSVVGARGEAFF. CDR3 coding DNA: TGCAGCGTTGTGGGGGCGCGGGGTGAAGCTTTCTTT. Supplemented by reference TRBV29-1 and TRBJ1-1, the full variable domain reads SAVISQKPSRDICQRGTSLTIQCQVDSQVTMMFWYRQQPGQSLTLIATANQGSEATYESGFVIDKFPISRPNLTFSTLTVSNMSPEDSSIYLCSVVGARGEAFFGQGTRLTVV.

This chain connects TRBV20-1 to TRBJ2-4; a weak D match, TRBD1 (5 bases). CDR1 DFQATT and CDR2 SNEGSKA come from the germline V gene (reference sequence). This CDR3 is built from 14 residues. V lost 6 bases, J lost 7 bases, and 19 bases lay in between. The CDR3: CSANGFPDSNIQYF. DNA of the CDR3: TGCAGTGCCAACGGGTTCCCCGACAGTAACATTCAGTACTTC.

The chain is built from TRBV18 and TRBJ2-3; TRBD1 aligns across 8 bases. Germline values: CDR1 KGHSH, CDR2 LQKENI. The CDR3 length is 15 residues. J gave up 5 bases and V 4 bases, and 8 bases lay outside the gene matches. The CDR3 DNA sequence: TGTGCCAGCTCACTCACCAGGGGGCAGAGAGATACGCAGTATTTT. Amino acids: CASSLTRGQRDTQYF.

Many counts were recorded for this clonotype. This sequence joins TRBV6-1 and TRBJ2-4; 9 nucleotides align to TRBD1. Germline trimming cut 3 bases from V and 6 bases from J; bases unmatched to any gene: 6. The CDR3 has 15 residues. Germline CDR1 MNHNS, CDR2 SASEGT. CDR3 nucleotides: TGTGCCAGCAGTGAGGCCGGGACAGGGTTAAACATTCAGTACTTC. Amino acid sequence: CASSEAGTGLNIQYF.

The gene calls are TRBV12-3 or TRBV12-4 and TRBJ2-7, with TRBD1 matching 9 bases. The CDR3 loop spans 15 amino acids. V shed 6 bases and J 6 bases; nucleotides not matched to a gene: 12. The CDR3 sequence is CASRESGTGSPEQYF. The CDR3 DNA reads as TGTGCCAGCAGGGAAAGCGGGACAGGGAGTCCCGAGCAGTACTTC.

V and J are TRBV18 and TRBJ2-5; 9 nucleotides match TRBD1. This CDR3 spans 14 amino acids. CDR1 and CDR2 (germline): KGHSH, LQKENI. Unmatched junction bases numbered 7, after V lost 6 bases and J lost 5 bases. CDR3 bases: TGTGCCAGCTCGCGACAGGGGGATTACGAGACCCAGTACTTC. Translated: CASSRQGDYETQYF.

The sample holds many counts of this clonotype. The V and J genes are TRBV5-6 and TRBJ1-2; D gene uncertain. Germline V gene sequence: CDR1 SGHDT, CDR2 YYEEEE. CDR3 length: 13 residues. Trimming removed 3 bases at V and 8 bases at J, with 14 bases between. The CDR3 here is CASSYPAFDGYTF. The DNA for the CDR3 is TGTGCCAGCAGCTACCCCGCCTTTGACGGCTACACCTTC.

In its sample, this clonotype was seen many times. The V gene is TRBV6-2 or TRBV6-3, the J gene TRBJ2-2; 7 nucleotides line up with TRBD1. This CDR3 is 14 amino acids long. J lost 8 bases, V lost 0 bases, and 3 bases had no gene match. Germline V gene sequence: CDR1 MNHEY, CDR2 SVGEGT. In nucleotides, the CDR3 is TGTGCCAGCAGTTACTCGCAGGACAGGGGGGAGCTGTTTTTT. Protein: CASSYSQDRGELFF.

The chain uses TRBV4-1 and TRBJ1-1, with 7 bases that match TRBD1. The CDR3 loop spans 14 amino acids. In germline, CDR1 is MGHRA, CDR2 YSYEKL. Trimming removed 2 bases from V and 2 bases from J; junction bases left unmatched: 2. CDR3 region: CASSQRQGNTEAFF. The CDR3 coding sequence is TGCGCCAGCAGCCAACGACAGGGTAACACTGAAGCTTTCTTT.

This chain uses TRBV10-1 with TRBJ1-5; no clear D gene. The CDR3 is 14 amino acids. Germline CDR1 and CDR2: WNHNN and SYGVQD (reference sequence). Deletions cut 4 bases from V and 2 bases from J, with 9 bases between. CDR3 sequence reads: CASSAGSGNQPQHF. In DNA, the CDR3 is TGCGCCAGCAGTGCTGGGTCGGGCAATCAGCCCCAGCATTTT.

This clonotype appeared many times. The J gene is TRBJ1-1, the V gene TRBV12-3 or TRBV12-4; D gene uncertain. This CDR3 has 13 amino acids. Trimming pared 3 bases from V and 4 bases from J, leaving 9 bases between. As DNA, the CDR3 is TGTGCCAGCAGTTTGTGGGAGCGCACTGAAGCTTTCTTT. Protein: CASSLWERTEAFF.